These 15 T cell receptor beta chains were sequenced from one sample in a study of cytomegalovirus exposure and HLA in healthy donors. The PCR was carried out with 60 Vbeta primers and 13 Jbeta primers. Measured with immunoSEQ multiplex PCR; TCRdb has only the in-frame clones, and not every one. The table lists roughly 43,000 clones. The material sequenced was PBMCs. These receptors all come from a woman in her 40s in good health and CMV-seronegative.

The chain recombines TRBV25-1 with TRBJ1-1; the match to TRBD1 covers 8 bases. This CDR3 region has 15 residues. Unmatched junction bases numbered 8, after V lost 6 bases and J lost 2 bases. The V gene's germline CDR1 is MGHDK and CDR2 SYGVNS. The CDR3 loop reads CASRKSQGANTEAFF. For the CDR3, the DNA is TGTGCCAGCAGAAAATCCCAGGGGGCTAACACTGAAGCTTTCTTT.

The rearrangement links TRBV5-8 to TRBJ2-3, with D possibly matching TRBD2 (6 bases). Trimming took 6 bases from V and 8 from J, leaving 22 bases between them. Germline V gene data show CDR1 as SGHTS and CDR2 as YDEGEE. The CDR3 spans 15 residues. CDR3 coding DNA: TGTGCCAGCACCACTTCCCCAGAGAGGCGGGGTACGCAGTATTTT. Translating gives CASTTSPERRGTQYF.

The V gene is TRBV19, the J gene TRBJ1-5, with D possibly TRBD1 on 5 matching bases. Per germline, CDR1 LNHDA and CDR2 SQIVND (reference sequence). There are 13 residues in the CDR3. The ends were cut back, 11 bases at V and 1 base at J, with 12 bases in the middle. The CDR3 DNA follows: TGTGCCGCCGGGGGGTACAGCAATCAGCCCCAGCATTTT. This codes for CAAGGYSNQPQHF.

V gene TRBV28 combines with J gene TRBJ2-1; D unclear. Germline-derived CDR1 and CDR2 are MDHEN and SYDVKM. Trimming took off 6 bases at V and 5 bases at J, with 8 bases between the two ends. This CDR3 comprises 12 residues. CDR3 bases: TGTGCCAGCAGCTACCCCGACAATGAGCAGTTCTTC. It translates to CASSYPDNEQFF.

The V call is TRBV5-1, the J call TRBJ2-7; 8 nucleotides agree with TRBD1. The CDR3 length is 15 residues. Germline CDR1 SGHRS, CDR2 YFSETQ. Losses at the gene ends were 0 bases for V and 2 bases for J; bases not matched to a gene: 4. The CDR3 region is CASSLAGGQAYEQYF. CDR3 bases: TGCGCCAGCAGCTTGGCCGGGGGACAGGCCTACGAGCAGTACTTC.

The V call is TRBV5-4, the J call TRBJ2-5, with 9 bases lining up with TRBD1. Germline CDR1 is SGHNT and CDR2 is YYREEE (reference sequence). The CDR3 totals 16 residues. With V trimmed by 2 bases and J by 4 bases, 9 bases remained unmatched. Here the CDR3 reads CASSFGTGQGTETQYF. The CDR3 DNA sequence: TGTGCCAGCAGCTTTGGAACGGGACAGGGAACAGAGACCCAGTACTTC.

The chain recombines TRBV7-9 with TRBJ2-7; 13 bases map to TRBD2. Germline CDR1 is SEHNR and CDR2 is FQNEAQ (reference sequence). CDR3 size: 15 residues. J lost 9 bases, V lost 5 bases, and 10 bases had no gene match. This chain's CDR3 is CASSTGLAGVHWQYF. The CDR3 region has the DNA TGTGCCAGCAGCACCGGACTAGCGGGAGTTCACTGGCAGTACTTC.

The gene calls are TRBV6-6 and TRBJ1-2; the D is unclear. Trimming shortened V by 6 bases and J by 5 bases, and 16 bases separated the two germline ends. In germline, CDR1 is MNHNY, CDR2 SVGAGI (reference sequence). The CDR3 runs to 14 residues. CDR3 sequence reads: CASRQPGRAYGYTF. The CDR3 nucleotides read TGTGCCAGCAGACAACCGGGGAGGGCGTATGGCTACACCTTC.

About this clone itself: The same CDR3 can be traced to other DNA sequences in this sample. This chain joins TRBV30 and TRBJ2-7; D unclear. The CDR3 loop spans 13 amino acids. Between the trimmed V and J ends, which lost 0 bases and 1 base, there was a span of 7 bases. Germline V lookup: CDR1 GTSNPN, CDR2 SVGIG (reference sequence). The CDR3 loop reads CAWSVFGSYEQYF. Here the CDR3 DNA reads TGTGCCTGGAGTGTATTCGGGTCCTACGAGCAGTACTTC.

The chain couples TRBV4-1 to TRBJ2-1, with 7 bases lining up with TRBD2. The CDR3 spans 16 residues. V lost 1 base and J lost 5; bases outside the gene matches: 8. The V gene's germline CDR1 is MGHRA and CDR2 YSYEKL. This CDR3 is CASSQVTGGLNNEQFF. CDR3 DNA sequence: TGCGCCAGCAGCCAAGTTACGGGAGGACTGAACAATGAGCAGTTCTTC.

The V gene is TRBV9, the J gene TRBJ2-7, with 11 positions matching TRBD1. The CDR3 extends over 15 amino acids. V was clipped by 2 bases and J by 3 bases; unmatched bases: 4. Germline loops: CDR1 SGDLS, CDR2 YYNGEE. The DNA of the CDR3 is TGTGCCAGCAGCGTGGGACAGGGGGTAAACTACGAGCAGTACTTC. Protein: CASSVGQGVNYEQYF.

This chain links TRBV30 with TRBJ1-2; possible D gene TRBD1, 6 bases. Germline assignment: CDR1 GTSNPN and CDR2 SVGIG (reference sequence). The CDR3 sequence is 12 residues long. Trimming took 8 bases from V and 7 from J, leaving 17 bases between them. The CDR3 protein is CAGGWGRSGYTF. The CDR3 region has the DNA TGTGCCGGAGGCTGGGGGCGGTCTGGCTACACCTTC. Drawing the rest from reference TRBV30 and TRBJ1-2, the complete variable domain is SQTIHQWPATLVQPVGSPLSLECTVEGTSNPNLYWYRQAAGRGLQLLFYSVGIGQISSEVPQNLSASRPQDRQFILSSKKLLLSDSGFYLCAGGWGRSGYTFGSGTRLTVV.

The genes are TRBV6-5 and TRBJ2-3; weak D call: TRBD2 (6 bases). Germline assignment: CDR1 MNHEY and CDR2 SVGAGI. The CDR3 spans 15 residues. Between the trimmed V and J ends, which lost 0 bases and 4 bases, there was a span of 11 bases. Written as DNA, the CDR3 is TGTGCCAGCAGTTACTCGAACGGGAGAGCAGATACGCAGTATTTT. Its translation is CASSYSNGRADTQYF.

The chain has TRBV4-3 and TRBJ1-2; 8 nucleotides align to TRBD1. The CDR3 has 15 residues. V was pared by 4 bases and J by 1 base, with 5 bases of the junction left unmatched. The germline gives CDR1 LGHNA, CDR2 YSLEER. The CDR3 region has the DNA TGCGCCAGCAGCCGCTTAACAGGGGGTAACTATGGCTACACCTTC. Protein: CASSRLTGGNYGYTF.

The rearrangement links TRBV7-9 to TRBJ2-5, with TRBD1 as a possible D gene (5 bases). V was cut by 1 base and J by 4 bases, with 13 bases left in between. Germline CDR1 is SEHNR and CDR2 is FQNEAQ (reference sequence). The CDR3 spans 15 residues. This CDR3 is CASSLGVRVGETQYF. Here the CDR3 DNA reads TGTGCCAGCAGCTTAGGCGTCAGGGTGGGAGAGACCCAGTACTTC.